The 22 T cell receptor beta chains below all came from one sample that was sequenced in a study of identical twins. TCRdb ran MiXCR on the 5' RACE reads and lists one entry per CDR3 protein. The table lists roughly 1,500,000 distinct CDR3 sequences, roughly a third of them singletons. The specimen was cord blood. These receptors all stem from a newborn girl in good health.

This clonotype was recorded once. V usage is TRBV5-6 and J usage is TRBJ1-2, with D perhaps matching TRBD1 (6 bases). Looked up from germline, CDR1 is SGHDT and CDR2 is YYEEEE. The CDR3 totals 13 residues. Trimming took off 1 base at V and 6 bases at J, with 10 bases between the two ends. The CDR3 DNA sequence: TGTGCCAGCAGCTTGCGGGGGGCGAATGGCTACACCTTC. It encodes CASSLRGANGYTF.

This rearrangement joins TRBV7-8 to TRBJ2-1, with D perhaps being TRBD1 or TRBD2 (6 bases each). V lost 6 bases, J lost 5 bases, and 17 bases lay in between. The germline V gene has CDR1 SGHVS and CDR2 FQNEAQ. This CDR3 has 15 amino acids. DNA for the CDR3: TGTGCCAGCAGGAAGGACTACTCAGGGGACAATGAGCAGTTCTTC. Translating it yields CASRKDYSGDNEQFF.

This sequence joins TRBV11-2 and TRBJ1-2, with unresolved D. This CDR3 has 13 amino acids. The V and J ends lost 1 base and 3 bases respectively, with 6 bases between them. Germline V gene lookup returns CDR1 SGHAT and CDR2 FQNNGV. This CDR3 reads CASSLAFDYGYTF. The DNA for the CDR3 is TGTGCCAGCAGCTTAGCTTTTGACTATGGCTACACCTTC.

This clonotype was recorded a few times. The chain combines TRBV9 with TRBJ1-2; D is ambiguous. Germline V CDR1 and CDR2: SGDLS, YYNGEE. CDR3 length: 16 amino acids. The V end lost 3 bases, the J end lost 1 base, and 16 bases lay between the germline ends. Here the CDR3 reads CASSGGRGMSNYGYTF. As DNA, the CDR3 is TGTGCCAGCAGCGGGGGTCGGGGAATGAGTAACTATGGCTACACCTTC.

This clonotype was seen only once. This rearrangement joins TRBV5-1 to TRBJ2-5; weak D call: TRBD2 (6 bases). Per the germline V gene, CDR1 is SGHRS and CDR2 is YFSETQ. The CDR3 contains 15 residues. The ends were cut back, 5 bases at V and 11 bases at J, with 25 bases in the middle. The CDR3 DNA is TGCGCCAGCAGTCCAATGGGCGGGGTCTACAATGAGCAGTACTTC. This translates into CASSPMGGVYNEQYF. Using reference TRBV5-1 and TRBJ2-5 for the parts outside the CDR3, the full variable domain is KAGVTQTPRYLIKTRGQQVTLSCSPISGHRSVSWYQQTPGQGLQFLFEYFSETQRNKGNFPGRFSGRQFSNSRSEMNVSTLELGDSALYLCASSPMGGVYNEQYFGPGTRLLVL.

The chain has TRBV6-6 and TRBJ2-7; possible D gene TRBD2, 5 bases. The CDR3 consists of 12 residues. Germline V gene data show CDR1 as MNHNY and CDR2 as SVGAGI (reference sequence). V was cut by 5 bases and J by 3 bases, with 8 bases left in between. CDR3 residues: CASSVRDYEQYF. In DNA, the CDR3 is TGTGCCAGCAGTGTGAGGGACTACGAGCAGTACTTC.

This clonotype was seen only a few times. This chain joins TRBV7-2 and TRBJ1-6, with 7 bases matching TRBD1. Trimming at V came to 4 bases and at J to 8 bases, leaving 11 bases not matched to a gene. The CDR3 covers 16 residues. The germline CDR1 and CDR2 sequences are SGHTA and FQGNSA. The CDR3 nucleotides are TGTGCCAGCAGCTCTAGCTCTAGGACAGGTTATTCACCCCTCCACTTT. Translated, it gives CASSSSSRTGYSPLHF.

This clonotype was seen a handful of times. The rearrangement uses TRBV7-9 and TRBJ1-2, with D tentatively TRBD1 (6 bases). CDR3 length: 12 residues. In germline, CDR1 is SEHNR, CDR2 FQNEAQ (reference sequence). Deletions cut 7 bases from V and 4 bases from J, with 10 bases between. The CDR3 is CASTGATYGYTF. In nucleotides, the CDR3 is TGTGCCAGCACAGGGGCGACCTATGGCTACACCTTC.

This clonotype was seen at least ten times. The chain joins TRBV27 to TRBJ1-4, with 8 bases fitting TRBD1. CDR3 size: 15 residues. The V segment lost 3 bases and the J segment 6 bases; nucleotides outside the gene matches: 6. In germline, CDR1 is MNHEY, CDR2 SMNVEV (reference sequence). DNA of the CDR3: TGTGCCAGCAGTTTCGCAGGGGGCTGGGATGAAAAACTGTTTTTT. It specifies CASSFAGGWDEKLFF.

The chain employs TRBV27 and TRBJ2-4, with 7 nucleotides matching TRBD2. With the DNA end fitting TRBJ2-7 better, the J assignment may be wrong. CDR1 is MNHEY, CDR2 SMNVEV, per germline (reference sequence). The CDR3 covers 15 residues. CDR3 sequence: CASSLSRTAGAEQYF. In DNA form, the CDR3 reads TGTGCCAGCAGTTTATCGCGGACGGCGGGAGCCGAGCAGTACTTC.

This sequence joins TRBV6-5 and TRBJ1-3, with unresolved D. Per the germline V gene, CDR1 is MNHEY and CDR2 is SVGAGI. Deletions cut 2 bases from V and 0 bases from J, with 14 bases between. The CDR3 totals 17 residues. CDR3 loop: CASSYRGDCFSGNTIYF. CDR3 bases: TGTGCCAGCAGTTACCGGGGAGACTGTTTCTCTGGAAACACCATATATTTT.

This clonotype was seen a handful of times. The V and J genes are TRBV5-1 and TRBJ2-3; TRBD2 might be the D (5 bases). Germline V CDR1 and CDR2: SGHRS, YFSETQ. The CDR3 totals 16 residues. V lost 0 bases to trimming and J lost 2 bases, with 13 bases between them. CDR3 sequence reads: CASSLGLLGATDTQYF. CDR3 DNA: TGCGCCAGCAGCTTGGGCCTACTAGGAGCCACAGATACGCAGTATTTT.

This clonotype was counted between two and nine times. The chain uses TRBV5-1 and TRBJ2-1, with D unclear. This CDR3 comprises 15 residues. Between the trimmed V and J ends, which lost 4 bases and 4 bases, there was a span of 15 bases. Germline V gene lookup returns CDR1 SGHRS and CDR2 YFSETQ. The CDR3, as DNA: TGCGCCAGCAGCGGGCTTGCTCAAGAGTACAATGAGCAGTTCTTC. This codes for CASSGLAQEYNEQFF.

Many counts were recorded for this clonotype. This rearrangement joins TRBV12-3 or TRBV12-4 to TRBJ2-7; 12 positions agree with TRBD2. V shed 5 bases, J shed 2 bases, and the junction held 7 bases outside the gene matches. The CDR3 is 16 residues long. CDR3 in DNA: TGTGCCAGCAGTGCAGAACTAGCGGGAGGCCCCTACGAGCAGTACTTC. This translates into CASSAELAGGPYEQYF.

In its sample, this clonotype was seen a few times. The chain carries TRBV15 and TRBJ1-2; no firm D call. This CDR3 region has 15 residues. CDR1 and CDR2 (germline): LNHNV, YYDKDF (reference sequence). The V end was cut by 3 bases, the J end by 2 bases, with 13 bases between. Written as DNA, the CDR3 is TGTGCCACCAGCAGTGGTCCAATAAACAACTATGGCTACACCTTC. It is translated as CATSSGPINNYGYTF.

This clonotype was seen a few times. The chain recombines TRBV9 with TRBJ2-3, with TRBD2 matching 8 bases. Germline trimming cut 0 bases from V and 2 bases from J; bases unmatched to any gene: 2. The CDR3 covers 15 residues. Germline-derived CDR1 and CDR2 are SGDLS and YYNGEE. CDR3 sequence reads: CASSVAGGNTDTQYF. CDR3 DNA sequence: TGTGCCAGCAGCGTAGCGGGGGGGAACACAGATACGCAGTATTTT.

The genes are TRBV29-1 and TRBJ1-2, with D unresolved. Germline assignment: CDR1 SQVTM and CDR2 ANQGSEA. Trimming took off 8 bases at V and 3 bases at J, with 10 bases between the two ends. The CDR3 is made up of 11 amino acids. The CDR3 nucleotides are TGCAGCATTGGGAGGGACTATGGCTACACCTTC. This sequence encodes CSIGRDYGYTF.

The DNA for the CDR3 is TGTGCCAGCTGGGAAACCGGGGAGCTGTTTTTT. Translation: CASWETGELFF. The J gene is TRBJ2-2, the V gene TRBV12-3 or TRBV12-4; D unclear. The V and J ends lost 8 bases and 5 bases respectively, with 6 bases between them. This CDR3 has 11 residues.

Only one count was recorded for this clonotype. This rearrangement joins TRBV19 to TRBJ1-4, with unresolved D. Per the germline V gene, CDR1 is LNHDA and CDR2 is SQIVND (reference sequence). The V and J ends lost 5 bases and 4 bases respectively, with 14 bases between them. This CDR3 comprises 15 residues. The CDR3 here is CASSPLEAFNEKLFF. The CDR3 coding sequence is TGTGCCAGTAGTCCGCTGGAGGCCTTTAATGAAAAACTGTTTTTT.

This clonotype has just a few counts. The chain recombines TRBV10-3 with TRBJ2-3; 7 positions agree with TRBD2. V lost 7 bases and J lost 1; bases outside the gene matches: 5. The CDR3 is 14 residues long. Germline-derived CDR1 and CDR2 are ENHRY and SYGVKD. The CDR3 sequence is CAITGAGGTDTQYF. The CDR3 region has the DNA TGTGCCATCACTGGGGCGGGAGGCACAGATACGCAGTATTTT.

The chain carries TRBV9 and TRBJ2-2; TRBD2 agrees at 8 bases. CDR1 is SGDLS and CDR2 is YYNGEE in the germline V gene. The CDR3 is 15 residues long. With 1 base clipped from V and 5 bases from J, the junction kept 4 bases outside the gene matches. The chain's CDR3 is CASSVRSGSTGELFF. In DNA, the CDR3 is TGTGCCAGCAGCGTAAGGAGCGGGAGTACCGGGGAGCTGTTTTTT.

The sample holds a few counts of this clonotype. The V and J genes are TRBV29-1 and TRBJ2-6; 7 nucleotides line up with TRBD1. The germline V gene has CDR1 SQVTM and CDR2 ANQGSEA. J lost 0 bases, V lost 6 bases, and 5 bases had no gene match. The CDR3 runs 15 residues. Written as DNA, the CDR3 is TGCAGCGTCCGACAGGGCACCTCTGGGGCCAACGTCCTGACTTTC. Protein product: CSVRQGTSGANVLTF.